One and the same sample provided the 5 T cell receptor beta chains below, sequenced in a study of human T cells and chemical hapten exposure. Regarding time point: pre-sensitization, week 0. Documented treatment: therapeutic diphenylcyclopropenone sensitization with weekly scalp DPC. MiXCR was run by TCRdb on the RACE reads, yielding one entry per CDR3 protein. The table shows 100,000 to 150,000 distinct CDR3 sequences, with approximately 12% occurring only once. This specimen was whole blood, taken in connection with sensitization to the hapten diphenylcyclopropenone (DPC). These TCRs come from a woman aged 18-30 years with alopecia areata. Some clones in this sample may be carry-over from other donors' samples.

The CDR3 nucleotides are TGTGCCAGCAACGAGGGGGTAACTGAAGCTTTCTTT. This encodes CASNEGVTEAFF. V gene TRBV7-9 combines with J gene TRBJ1-1; TRBD1 is a possible D gene (6 bases). The germline CDR1 and CDR2 sequences are SEHNR and FQNEAQ (reference sequence). V lost 7 bases and J lost 5, with 11 bases in between. The CDR3 is made up of 12 amino acids.

This clonotype was seen a few times. V and J are TRBV7-2 and TRBJ1-1; no firm D call. With 1 base removed from V and 5 bases from J, the gap between germline ends came to 11 bases. CDR1 and CDR2 (germline): SGHTA, FQGNSA. The CDR3 sequence is 14 residues long. Here the CDR3 reads CASSLGILQTEAFF. The CDR3 DNA follows: TGTGCCAGCAGCTTAGGGATACTTCAGACTGAAGCTTTCTTT.

This clonotype showed up just a few times. The chain carries TRBV5-1 and TRBJ2-5; D not resolved. CDR3 length: 10 amino acids. Germline V gives CDR1 SGHRS, CDR2 YFSETQ. V was trimmed by 4 bases and J by 4 bases, leaving 2 bases between them. CDR3 sequence: CASSGETQYF. CDR3 coding DNA: TGCGCCAGCAGCGGAGAGACCCAGTACTTC.

This clonotype was observed at least ten times. The chain joins TRBV9 to TRBJ2-2; no clear D gene. Deletions cut 1 base from V and 7 bases from J, with 5 bases between. Germline lookup yields CDR1 SGDLS and CDR2 YYNGEE. This CDR3 has 12 residues. CDR3 residues: CASSVQGGELFF. The CDR3 DNA is TGTGCCAGCAGCGTACAAGGCGGGGAGCTGTTTTTT.

The chain uses TRBV11-2 and TRBJ1-6; D not certain. The V gene's germline CDR1 is SGHAT and CDR2 FQNNGV. Trimming shortened V by 1 base and J by 8 bases, and 12 bases separated the two germline ends. The CDR3 has 15 residues. CDR3 residues: CASSLGRAGYSPLHF. As DNA, the CDR3 is TGTGCCAGCAGCTTAGGGAGGGCAGGCTATTCACCCCTCCACTTT.